This TCR beta chain was recorded in a study of cytomegalovirus exposure and HLA in healthy donors. The assay was immunoSEQ multiplex PCR, and TCRdb's table has in-frame clones only and misses some. Here the sample spans around 250,000 clones, 90% being singletons. CDR1 is MDHEN, CDR2 SYDVKM, per germline. The CDR3 covers 16 residues. V was pared by 3 bases and J by 4 bases, with 16 bases between. The sequenced material came from PBMCs. The receptor comes from a woman in her late teens or twenties in good health and CMV-seronegative. The chain links TRBV28 to TRBJ1-5; D is unclear. CDR3 sequence: CASSFWEGFVNQPQHF. The CDR3 DNA is TGTGCCAGCAGTTTCTGGGAGGGATTCGTGAATCAGCCCCAGCATTTT.